This TCR beta chain appears in the sequencing data of a study of blood T cell repertoires in COVID-19. As for the study in general: The samples span acute and convalescent COVID-19 from the United States, Italy and Spain. The cDNA or gDNA used as material had been derived from T cells, B-cell-depleted T cells, or PBMCs.

Original data processing: Amplifying reference gene primers gave estimates of nucleated cell counts. The repertoire was sequenced with immunoSEQ multiplex PCR; TCRdb's copy has only in-frame clones and lacks some. V and J calls and clone size are as listed in that table; D and trimming were resolved from the DNA. The sample records roughly 220,000 clones, more than 75% being singletons. The source material was peripheral blood. This TCR derives from a man aged 60-69 years with acute or convalescent COVID-19.

This chain's CDR3 is CASSQGPRGAHEQYF. CDR3 nucleotide sequence: TGTGCCAGCAGCCAAGGCCCGCGGGGAGCCCACGAGCAGTACTTC. The V gene is TRBV3-1 (or the pseudogene TRBV3-2), the J gene TRBJ2-7; maybe TRBD2 (6 bases). CDR1 and CDR2 from the germline V gene are LGHDT and YNNKEL (reference sequence). This CDR3 is built from 15 residues. V lost 1 base and J 5 bases, leaving 15 bases between the germline ends.